The clone carrying this T cell receptor beta chain is deemed medium-sized. Its antigen is not known. V gave up 1 base and J gave up 3 bases, with 6 bases separating them. Looked up from germline, CDR1 is MNHNS and CDR2 is SASEGT. The CDR3 is 14 amino acids. This entry belongs to a study of cytomegalovirus exposure and HLA in healthy donors. Generated by immunoSEQ multiplex PCR, the TCRdb table keeps only in-frame clones and is missing some. The table lists around 160,000 clones, roughly 84% of them singletons. Points from the study as a whole: Specific recognition of CMV antigens was confirmed in vitro for a few chains (all CMV-associated). Cytomegalovirus-associated status was assigned to 150 to 200 TCR beta chains. The tendency of first-cohort TCR clusters to co-occur in the roughly 120 validation repertoires was identified by a subsequent analysis. Most TCR sequences were rare, but some public TCRs occurred in many donors.

The chain employs TRBV6-1 and TRBJ2-2, with D tentatively TRBD2 (6 bases). Sequencing was done on a sample of PBMCs. The receptor was isolated from a man aged 25 to 45 in good health and CMV-seropositive. CDR3 region: CASSEGLDTGELFF. DNA of the CDR3: TGTGCCAGCAGTGAAGGACTAGACACCGGGGAGCTGTTTTTT.